A single TCR beta chain is shown here with its context. Source study methods: Reference gene primer amplification in the assay estimated nucleated cell counts. TCRdb's table, derived via immunoSEQ multiplex PCR, lists solely in-frame clones and lacks some. Clonal size and the V and J genes are those of that table, whereas D and trimming came from the DNA. In the table there are approximately 220,000 clones, 83% of which are singletons. The source of the sample is a study of blood T cell repertoires in COVID-19. The wider study: PBMCs, B-cell-depleted T cells, or T cells provided the cDNA or gDNA that made up the material.

The specimen was peripheral blood. This receptor was taken from a woman aged 40 to 50 with active or convalescent COVID-19.

The CDR3 bases are TGTGCCAGCAGGCCGAGCGGGGGGAACACAGATACGCAGTATTTT. Residues: CASRPSGGNTDTQYF. The chain links TRBV28 to TRBJ2-3; 9 nucleotides align to TRBD2. This CDR3 has 15 residues. The germline V gene has CDR1 MDHEN and CDR2 SYDVKM. V dropped 6 bases and J dropped 2; count of bases not matched to a gene: 6.